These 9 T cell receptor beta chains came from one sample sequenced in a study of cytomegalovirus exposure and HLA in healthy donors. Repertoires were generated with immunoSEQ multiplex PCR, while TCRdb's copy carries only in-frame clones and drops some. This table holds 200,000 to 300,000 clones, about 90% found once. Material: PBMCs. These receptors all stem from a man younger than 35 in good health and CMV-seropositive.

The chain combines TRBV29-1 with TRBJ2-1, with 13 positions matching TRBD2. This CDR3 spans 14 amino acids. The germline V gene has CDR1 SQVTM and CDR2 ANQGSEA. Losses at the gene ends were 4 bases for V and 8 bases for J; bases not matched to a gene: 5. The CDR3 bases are TGCAGCGTTGTAGGACTAGCGGGAGTAGATGAGCAGTTCTTC. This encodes CSVVGLAGVDEQFF.

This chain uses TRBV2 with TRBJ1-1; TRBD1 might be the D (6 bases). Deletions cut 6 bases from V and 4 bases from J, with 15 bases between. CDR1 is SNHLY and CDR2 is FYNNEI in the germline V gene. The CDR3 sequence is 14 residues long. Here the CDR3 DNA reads TGTGCCAGCAGAAGTAAACAGGGTATCACTGAAGCTTTCTTT. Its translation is CASRSKQGITEAFF. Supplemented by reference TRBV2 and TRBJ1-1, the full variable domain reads EPEVTQTPSHQVTQMGQEVILRCVPISNHLYFYWYRQILGQKVEFLVSFYNNEISEKSEIFDDQFSVERPDGSNFTLKIRSTKLEDSAMYFCASRSKQGITEAFFGQGTRLTVV.

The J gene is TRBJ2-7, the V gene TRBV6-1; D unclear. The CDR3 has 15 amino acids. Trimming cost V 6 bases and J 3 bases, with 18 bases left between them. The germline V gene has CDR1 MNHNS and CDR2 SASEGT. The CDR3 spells CASSRIYGDSYEQYF. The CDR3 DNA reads TGTGCCAGCAGCCGAATCTATGGGGATAGCTACGAGCAGTACTTC.

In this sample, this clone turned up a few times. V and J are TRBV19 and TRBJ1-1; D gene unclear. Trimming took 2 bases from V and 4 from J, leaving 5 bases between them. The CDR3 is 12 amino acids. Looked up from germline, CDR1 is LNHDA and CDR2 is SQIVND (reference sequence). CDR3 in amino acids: CASSILGTEAFF. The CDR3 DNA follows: TGTGCCAGTAGTATATTAGGCACTGAAGCTTTCTTT.

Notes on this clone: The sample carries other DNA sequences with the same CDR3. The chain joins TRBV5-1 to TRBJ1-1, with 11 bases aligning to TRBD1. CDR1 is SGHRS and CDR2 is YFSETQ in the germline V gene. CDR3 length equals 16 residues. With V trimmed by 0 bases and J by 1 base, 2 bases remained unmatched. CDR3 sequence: CASSLDGQGANTEAFF. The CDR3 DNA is TGCGCCAGCAGCTTGGACGGACAGGGGGCGAACACTGAAGCTTTCTTT.

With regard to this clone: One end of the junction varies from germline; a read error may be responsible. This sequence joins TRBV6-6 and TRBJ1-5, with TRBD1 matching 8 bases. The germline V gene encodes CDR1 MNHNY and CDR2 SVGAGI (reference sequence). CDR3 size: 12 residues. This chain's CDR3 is CASSYAGQGSAF. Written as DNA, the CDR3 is TGTGCCAGCAGCTACGCCGGACAGGGATCGGCTTTT.

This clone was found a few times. The CDR3 coding sequence is TGTGCCATCAGTGAATTGGTCATCAACACCGGGGAGCTGTTTTTT. This translates into CAISELVINTGELFF. The V gene is TRBV10-3, the J gene TRBJ2-2; no clear D gene. The length of the CDR3 is 15 residues. V lost 3 bases and J lost 2, with 10 bases in between. Looked up from germline, CDR1 is ENHRY and CDR2 is SYGVKD.

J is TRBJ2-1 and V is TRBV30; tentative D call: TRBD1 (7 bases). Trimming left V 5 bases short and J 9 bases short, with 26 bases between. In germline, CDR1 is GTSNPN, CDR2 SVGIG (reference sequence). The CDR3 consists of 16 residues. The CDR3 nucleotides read TGTGCCTGGGTGGCGGAGCGGGTCCTCCCAGGGGGTGAGCAGTTCTTC. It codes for CAWVAERVLPGGEQFF.

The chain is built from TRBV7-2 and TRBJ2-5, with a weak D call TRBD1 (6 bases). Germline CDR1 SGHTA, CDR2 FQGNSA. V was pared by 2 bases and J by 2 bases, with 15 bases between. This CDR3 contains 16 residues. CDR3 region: CASSLILQGLQETQYF. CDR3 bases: TGTGCCAGCAGCTTAATTTTACAGGGCCTTCAAGAGACCCAGTACTTC.